This T cell receptor (beta chain) stems from a study of siplizumab effects on memory and regulatory T cells. Overall study findings and caveats: Alloreactive sequences whose origin lay in unstimulated CD4+ memory cells were significantly reduced by siplizumab.

To note about this clone: Its target is unknown.

Approximately 100,000 TCR templates were assayed per sample. Sequenced by immunoSEQ multiplex PCR; TCRdb stores in-frame clones only, minus some. In the table there are about 120,000 clones, around 95% of which are singletons. The germline V gene encodes CDR1 SGHTA and CDR2 FQGNSA. The CDR3 has 15 amino acids. The ends lost 5 bases at V and 2 bases at J; junction bases unmatched: 5. The sequencing sample was made of non-Treg CD4+ T cells sorted from blood. The source of this sequence is a human donor in good health. This chain connects TRBV7-2 to TRBJ2-5, with 10 bases lining up with TRBD2. DNA of the CDR3: TGTGCCAGCAGCCTTAGCGGGGGGCGGCAAGAGACCCAGTACTTC. This translates into CASSLSGGRQETQYF.